This TCR beta chain came from a study of metastatic and nonmetastatic thyroid tumors. Turning to the study itself: Malignant and benign thyroid patients had repertoires compared in peripheral blood and tumor or nodule tissue. Findings of the study overall: Significantly higher TCR beta diversity was reportedly seen in malignant thyroid tumors than benign nodules, in blood and tumor.

How the authors handled the data: Construction of a distant-metastasis classifier for papillary thyroid cancer relied on CDR3 differences across clinicopathological groups. TCRdb called clones again from the PCR reads with MiXCR. TCRdb, rather than the study authors, made the V and J calls. This repertoire shows 20,000 or so clones, under 25% found once; its top ten account for under 11%. J gave up 4 bases and V 10 bases, and 9 bases lay outside the gene matches. The CDR3 is 13 amino acids. Germline V gene lookup returns CDR1 ENHRY and CDR2 SYGVKD. All patients reached thyroid surgery having received no treatment beforehand. This clone was recorded only once. Its matching antigen is unknown. The conserved closing phenylalanine or tryptophan is absent in this CDR3, likely reflecting a read error.

The chain joins TRBV10-3 to TRBJ1-1; 7 bases line up with TRBD1. Sequenced sample: tumor tissue. This sequence originates from a male donor with papillary thyroid cancer or a benign thyroid nodule (not recorded which). Some clones in this sample may be carry-over from other donors' samples. The CDR3 DNA is TGTGCCAGCGAAACAGGGGCTGGCACTGAAGCTTTCTTA. Amino acid sequence: CASETGAGTEAFL.